This T cell receptor (beta chain) came from a study of T-cell reconstitution after alpha-beta-depleted transplantation in children. Overall study results and limits: The origin of alpha-beta T cells about two months after transplant was reportedly several hundred expanded graft clones. Surviving recipient T cells and intrathymic progenitors accounted for some patients' high TCRbeta diversity at day 60. Newly made T cells mostly supplied T-cell counts and diversity one year after transplant.

Molecular barcoding with unique molecular identifiers was used for the TCRbeta library. MiXCR was run by TCRdb on the PCR reads, yielding one entry per CDR3 protein. The sample carries about 230,000 distinct CDR3 sequences, approximately 10% recorded once. This clonotype was seen ten or more times. Its matching antigen is unknown. Germline V lookup: CDR1 MNHEY, CDR2 SVGAGI. The CDR3 is 15 residues long. V was trimmed by 5 bases and J by 5 bases, leaving 19 bases between them. The chain is built from TRBV6-5 and TRBJ2-7; possibly TRBD1 or TRBD2 for D (6 bases each). This TCR was sampled from a child under two years old with acute myeloid leukemia, due to receive a stem cell transplant. This specimen consisted of PBMCs, obtained before TCRalphabeta/CD19-depleted stem cell transplant. The CDR3 DNA reads TGTGCCAGCAGTACTCGAGGGGGGCCCGGCCACGAGCAGTACTTC. Its protein product is CASSTRGGPGHEQYF.